Listed here are 17 T cell receptor beta chains from one sample, sequenced in a study of a mutant IDH1 vaccine in newly diagnosed glioma. Noted time point: week 11, during vaccination. Each vaccine dose was 300 ug of mutant IDH1 20-mer peptide, with topical imiquimod. Their cognate antigens are unknown. TCRdb keeps only in-frame clones here, not all; method: immunoSEQ multiplex PCR. The data contain about 21,000 clones, around 92% of them singletons. Sequenced here: PBMCs, sampled from a glioma patient whose treatment included an IDH1 peptide vaccine. The source of these receptors is a woman in her thirties or forties with glioma.

V and J are TRBV6-1 and TRBJ1-3; D is perhaps TRBD1 (5 bases). The germline V gene encodes CDR1 MNHNS and CDR2 SASEGT. Trimming took 0 bases from V and 0 from J, leaving 6 bases between them. The CDR3 extends over 15 amino acids. As DNA, the CDR3 is TGTGCCAGCAGTGAAGCAGGGACCTCTGGAAACACCATATATTTT. Its protein is CASSEAGTSGNTIYF.

The chain employs TRBV2 and TRBJ2-3, with 9 bases fitting TRBD2. With V trimmed by 7 bases and J by 0 bases, 5 bases remained unmatched. The length of the CDR3 is 15 residues. Germline V gene data show CDR1 as SNHLY and CDR2 as FYNNEI. The CDR3 region has the DNA TGTGCCAGCAATAGACTAGCGGTTAGCACAGATACGCAGTATTTT. It is translated as CASNRLAVSTDTQYF.

This chain links TRBV29-1 with TRBJ2-7; D tentatively reads TRBD1 or TRBD2 (5 bases each). Germline CDR1 and CDR2: SQVTM and ANQGSEA. This CDR3 region has 14 residues. Trimming cost V 3 bases and J 3 bases, with 15 bases left between them. As DNA, the CDR3 is TGCAGCGTTGATGAGCAGGGCGCGGGCTACGAGCAGTACTTC. Its protein product is CSVDEQGAGYEQYF.

The genes are TRBV9 and TRBJ1-2; TRBD1 agrees at 7 bases. CDR1 and CDR2 from the germline V gene are SGDLS and YYNGEE. The ends lost 5 bases at V and 5 bases at J; junction bases unmatched: 9. The CDR3 runs 14 residues. CDR3 nucleotides: TGTGCCAGCAGTGAAAGGGGGCTGGGATATGGCTACACCTTC. Amino acids: CASSERGLGYGYTF. The full variable domain, with the rest looked up from reference TRBV9 and TRBJ1-2, is DSGVTQTPKHLITATGQRVTLRCSPRSGDLSVYWYQQSLDQGLQFLIQYYNGEERAKGNILERFSAQQFPDLHSELNLSSLELGDSALYFCASSERGLGYGYTFGSGTRLTVV.

The chain couples TRBV4-2 to TRBJ1-5; D not resolved. V lost 2 bases and J lost 6, with 20 bases in between. The CDR3 consists of 17 residues. The V gene's germline CDR1 is LGHNA and CDR2 YNFKEQ. The CDR3 coding sequence is TGTGCCAGCAGCCAAAGGTATAAGGAGGGCATGGGTCAGCCCCAGCATTTT. Its translation is CASSQRYKEGMGQPQHF.

Worth noting for this clone: The junction differs from germline at one of its ends, possibly a read error. This rearrangement joins TRBV7-7 to TRBJ2-7; TRBD2 matches at 8 bases. Germline values: CDR1 SSHAT, CDR2 FNYEAQ (reference sequence). The CDR3 consists of 15 residues. The CDR3 coding sequence is TGTGCTAGCAGCCACTCCCCGGGGGGGAATTACGAGCAGTACTTC. Encoded protein: CASSHSPGGNYEQYF.

This rearrangement joins TRBV28 to TRBJ1-1; possibly TRBD1 for D (5 bases). The V gene lost 7 bases and the J gene lost 5 bases, with 20 bases spanning the gap. Germline CDR1 reads MDHEN; CDR2 reads SYDVKM. This CDR3 region has 15 residues. Here the CDR3 DNA reads TGTGCCAGCATTGGCCGGGGGGTCTTTCCGACTGAAGCTTTCTTT. This translates into CASIGRGVFPTEAFF.

This clone occurred a few times. The chain is built from TRBV7-2 and TRBJ2-5, with TRBD2 as a possible D gene (7 bases). The V end was cut by 1 base, the J end by 6 bases, with 12 bases between. This CDR3 has 14 residues. Germline V lookup: CDR1 SGHTA, CDR2 FQGNSA. CDR3 residues: CASSLEGGLKTQYF. CDR3 nucleotides: TGTGCCAGCAGCTTAGAGGGGGGGCTGAAGACCCAGTACTTC. Variable domain in full (rest from reference TRBV7-2 and TRBJ2-5): GAGVSQSPSNKVTEKGKDVELRCDPISGHTALYWYRQSLGQGLEFLIYFQGNSAPDKSGLPSDRFSAERTGGSVSTLTIQRTQQEDSAVYLCASSLEGGLKTQYFGPGTRLLVL.

The chain combines TRBV10-3 with TRBJ2-2; TRBD1 might be the D (6 bases). V dropped 5 bases and J dropped 5 bases, with 12 bases sitting between them. CDR3 length equals 14 residues. Germline-derived CDR1 and CDR2 are ENHRY and SYGVKD. The CDR3 loop is CAISQGHWTGELFF. The CDR3 DNA is TGTGCCATCAGTCAGGGACATTGGACCGGGGAGCTGTTTTTT.

The chain is built from TRBV5-4 and TRBJ2-3; a possible D gene is TRBD2 (6 bases). The CDR3 is 15 residues long. V shed 3 bases and J shed 2 bases, with 13 bases lying between them. CDR1 and CDR2 (germline): SGHNT, YYREEE (reference sequence). For the CDR3, the DNA is TGTGCCAGCAGCTGGGGCGGGGCTTTCACAGATACGCAGTATTTT. It yields the protein CASSWGGAFTDTQYF.

The CDR3 region is CASSPSGAGGSFSDTQYF. CDR3 in DNA: TGTGCCAGCAGCCCCTCCGGGGCGGGGGGGAGTTTTTCAGATACGCAGTATTTT. The V call is TRBV4-2, the J call TRBJ2-3; 9 bases fit TRBD2. The junction had 15 bases not matched to a gene; V was cut back by 4 bases and J by 4 bases. Germline V gene data show CDR1 as LGHNA and CDR2 as YNFKEQ. This CDR3 region has 18 residues.

This chain links TRBV30 with TRBJ2-1; D not certain. CDR1 and CDR2 (germline): GTSNPN, SVGIG (reference sequence). V lost 1 base and J lost 9, with 16 bases in between. The length of the CDR3 is 14 residues. The DNA for the CDR3 is TGTGCCTGGAGTGACTGGGGTCCCGTCGGTGAGCAGTTCTTC. Translating it yields CAWSDWGPVGEQFF.

This chain links TRBV7-8 with TRBJ1-2, with 7 positions matching TRBD1. CDR3 length equals 14 residues. The germline CDR1 and CDR2 sequences are SGHVS and FQNEAQ. With 5 bases clipped from V and 8 bases from J, the junction kept 11 bases outside the gene matches. Here the CDR3 reads CASSAAHRGLGYTF. In nucleotides, the CDR3 is TGTGCCAGCAGCGCCGCCCACAGGGGATTAGGCTACACCTTC.

The chain joins TRBV30 to TRBJ2-3, with 10 bases identical to TRBD1. Germline V gene sequence: CDR1 GTSNPN, CDR2 SVGIG (reference sequence). The CDR3 runs 13 residues. J was trimmed by 5 bases and V by 5 bases; bases with no gene match: 4. The DNA of the CDR3 is TGTGCCTGGGGGACAGGGGTCGTAGATACGCAGTATTTT. Amino acid sequence: CAWGTGVVDTQYF.

This clone was counted only a few times. The V call is TRBV19, the J call TRBJ2-1; 9 bases are a match to TRBD1. The CDR3 sequence is 15 residues long. V shed 2 bases, J shed 6 bases, and the junction held 5 bases outside the gene matches. CDR1 is LNHDA and CDR2 is SQIVND in the germline V gene (reference sequence). The CDR3 region is CASSISGQGSNEQFF. In DNA form, the CDR3 reads TGTGCCAGTAGTATATCGGGACAGGGTTCCAATGAGCAGTTCTTC.

The V and J genes are TRBV6-6 and TRBJ2-3; D not resolved. From germline, CDR1 is MNHNY and CDR2 SVGAGI (reference sequence). The CDR3 is made up of 12 amino acids. V gave up 5 bases and J gave up 4 bases, with 7 bases separating them. DNA for the CDR3: TGTGCCAGCAGTCCGTCCTCAGATACGCAGTATTTT. Amino acids: CASSPSSDTQYF.

V usage is TRBV6-5 and J usage is TRBJ1-3; unclear D gene. Germline CDR1 MNHEY, CDR2 SVGAGI. The CDR3 is 15 amino acids. V lost 0 bases and J lost 0, with 6 bases in between. The CDR3 sequence: CASSYSVPSGNTIYF. Here the CDR3 DNA reads TGTGCCAGCAGTTACTCTGTACCCTCTGGAAACACCATATATTTT.